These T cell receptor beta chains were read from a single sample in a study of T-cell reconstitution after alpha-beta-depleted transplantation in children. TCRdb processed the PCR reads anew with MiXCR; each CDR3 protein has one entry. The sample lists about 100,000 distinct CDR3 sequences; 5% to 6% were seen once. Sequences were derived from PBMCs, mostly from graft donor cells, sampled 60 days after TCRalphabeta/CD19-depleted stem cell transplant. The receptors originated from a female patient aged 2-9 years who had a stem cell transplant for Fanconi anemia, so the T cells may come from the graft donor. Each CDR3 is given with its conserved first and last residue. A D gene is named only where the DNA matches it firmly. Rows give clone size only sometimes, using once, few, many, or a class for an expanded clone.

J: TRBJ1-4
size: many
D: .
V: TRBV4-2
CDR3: CASSPLDGSGANEKLFF
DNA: TGTGCCAGCAGTCCTTTGGACGGGTCGGGGGCTAATGAAAAACTGTTTTTT

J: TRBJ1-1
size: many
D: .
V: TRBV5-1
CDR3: CASSLAFARNTEAFF
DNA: TGCGCCAGCAGCTTGGCCTTTGCCAGGAACACTGAAGCTTTCTTT

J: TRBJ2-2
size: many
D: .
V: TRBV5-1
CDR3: CASSPSGSHQRELFF
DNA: TGCGCCAGCAGCCCCAGCGGGTCCCACCAAAGGGAGCTGTTTTTT

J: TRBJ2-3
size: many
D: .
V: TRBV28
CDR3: CASSRFGALTSTDTQYF
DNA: TGTGCCAGCAGTCGGTTCGGTGCCTTAACTAGCACAGATACGCAGTATTTT

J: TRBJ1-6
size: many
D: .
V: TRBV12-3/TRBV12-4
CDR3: CASSPDRTYNSPLHF
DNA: TGTGCCAGCAGTCCGGACAGAACCTATAATTCACCCCTCCACTTT

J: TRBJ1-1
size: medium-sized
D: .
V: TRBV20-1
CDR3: CSAPRLQGAEAFF
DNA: TGCAGTGCGCCCCGGCTTCAGGGAGCTGAAGCTTTCTTT

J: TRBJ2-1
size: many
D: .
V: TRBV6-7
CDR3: CASSYTIRDDIYNEQFF
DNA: TGTGCCAGCAGTTACACAATCAGGGACGATATATACAATGAGCAGTTCTTC

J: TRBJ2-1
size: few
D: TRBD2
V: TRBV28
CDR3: CASSFGGIGHEQFF
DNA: TGTGCCAGCAGTTTCGGGGGGATAGGCCATGAGCAGTTCTTC

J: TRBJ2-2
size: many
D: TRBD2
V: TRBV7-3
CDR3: CASSSGRDTGELFF
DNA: TGTGCCAGCAGCTCAGGGAGGGACACCGGGGAGCTGTTTTTT

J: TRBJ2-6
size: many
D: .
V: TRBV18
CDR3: CASSPGGLNSGANVLTF
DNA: TGTGCCAGCTCACCAGGGGGACTCAACTCTGGGGCCAACGTCCTGACTTTC

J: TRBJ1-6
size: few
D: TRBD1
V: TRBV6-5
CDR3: CATWTGLYNSPLHF
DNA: TGTGCCACTTGGACAGGGCTCTATAATTCACCCCTCCACTTT

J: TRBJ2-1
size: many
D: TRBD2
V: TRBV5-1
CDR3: CASRGTRGSYNEQFF
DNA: TGCGCCAGCAGAGGGACTAGGGGCTCCTACAATGAGCAGTTCTTC

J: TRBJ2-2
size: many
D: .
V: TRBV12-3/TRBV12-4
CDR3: CASSLSPEKELFF
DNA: TGTGCCAGCAGTTTGTCCCCCGAAAAGGAGCTGTTTTTT

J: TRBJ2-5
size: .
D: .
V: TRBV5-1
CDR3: CASSRLLQLQETQYF
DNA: TGCGCCAGCAGCCGCCTTCTCCAACTCCAAGAGACCCAGTACTTC